Listed below are T cell receptor beta chains from one sample, sequenced in a study of T cells in Graves' hyperthyroidism and ophthalmopathy. TCRdb fed the multiplex PCR reads into MiXCR, producing one record per CDR3 protein. The table has some 690,000 distinct CDR3 sequences, roughly 17% seen once. The sequenced material came from blood. The receptor set was obtained from a man between 50 and 59 years old with Graves' hyperthyroidism. CDR3s include the opening cysteine and the closing phenylalanine or tryptophan. Clone size is not always given. Where it is, it says once, few, many or a class for expanded clones.

clone_size,v_call,cdr3_aa
few,TRBV6-2/TRBV6-3,CASRPSGTQNSPLHF
.,TRBV25-1,CASSDPGESNYGYTF
many,TRBV19,CASSIRTGDTEAFF
few,TRBV6-5,CASSYSRSPNEQYF
few,TRBV7-9,CASSSPLAGGPETQYF
many,TRBV5-1,CASSFTGRGPETQYF
few,TRBV7-9,CASSRQDNYGYTF
.,TRBV28,CASRNYKGVDTQYF
many,TRBV15,CATSRVLAGESSYNEQFF
few,TRBV28,CASSSELPGTDTQYF
.,TRBV19,CATGSTGRYSNQPQHF
many,TRBV10-3,CAISEWNTDTQYF
.,TRBV28,CASRDRGLRAFF
.,TRBV4-1,CASSQGVDTQYF